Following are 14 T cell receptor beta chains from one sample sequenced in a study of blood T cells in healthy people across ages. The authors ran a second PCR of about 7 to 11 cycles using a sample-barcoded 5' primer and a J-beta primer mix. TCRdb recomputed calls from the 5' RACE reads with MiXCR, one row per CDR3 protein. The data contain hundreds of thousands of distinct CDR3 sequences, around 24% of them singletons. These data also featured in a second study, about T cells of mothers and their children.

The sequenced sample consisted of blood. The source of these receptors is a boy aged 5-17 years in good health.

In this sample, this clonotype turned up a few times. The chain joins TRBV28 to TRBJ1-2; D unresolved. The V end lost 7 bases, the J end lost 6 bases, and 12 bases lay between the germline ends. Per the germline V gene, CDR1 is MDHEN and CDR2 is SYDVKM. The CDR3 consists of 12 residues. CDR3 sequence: CASTSQGHGYTF. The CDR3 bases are TGTGCCAGCACCTCCCAAGGGCATGGCTACACCTTC.

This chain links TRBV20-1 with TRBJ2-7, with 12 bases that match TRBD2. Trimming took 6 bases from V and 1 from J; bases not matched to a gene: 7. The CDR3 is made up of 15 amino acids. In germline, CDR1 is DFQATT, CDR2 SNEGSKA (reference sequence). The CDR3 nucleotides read TGCAGTGCCACTGGACTAGCGGGGACGTCCTACGAGCAGTACTTC. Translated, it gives CSATGLAGTSYEQYF.

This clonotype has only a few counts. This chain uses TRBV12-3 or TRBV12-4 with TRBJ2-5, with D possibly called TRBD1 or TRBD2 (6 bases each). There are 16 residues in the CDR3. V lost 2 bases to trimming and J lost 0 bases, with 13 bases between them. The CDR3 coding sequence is TGTGCCAGCAGTTTAAAGGAGGGGGTAAACCAAGAGACCCAGTACTTC. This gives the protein CASSLKEGVNQETQYF.

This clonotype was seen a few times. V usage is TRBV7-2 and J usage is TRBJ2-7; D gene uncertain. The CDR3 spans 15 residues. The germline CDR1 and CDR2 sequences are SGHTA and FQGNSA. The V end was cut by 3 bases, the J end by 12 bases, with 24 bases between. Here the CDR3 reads CASSFTGSLLETRYF. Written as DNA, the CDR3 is TGTGCCAGCAGCTTTACCGGATCTTTATTAGAGACCCGGTACTTC. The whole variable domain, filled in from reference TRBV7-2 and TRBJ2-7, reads GAGVSQSPSNKVTEKGKDVELRCDPISGHTALYWYRQSLGQGLEFLIYFQGNSAPDKSGLPSDRFSAERTGGSVSTLTIQRTQQEDSAVYLCASSFTGSLLETRYFGPGTRLTVT.

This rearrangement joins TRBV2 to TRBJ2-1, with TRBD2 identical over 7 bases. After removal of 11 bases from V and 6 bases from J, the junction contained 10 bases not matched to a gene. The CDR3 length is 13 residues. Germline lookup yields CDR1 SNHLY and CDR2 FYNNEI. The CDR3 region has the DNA TGTGCCTCAAGGGGAGGGATAGGCAATGAGCAGTTCTTC. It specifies CASRGGIGNEQFF.

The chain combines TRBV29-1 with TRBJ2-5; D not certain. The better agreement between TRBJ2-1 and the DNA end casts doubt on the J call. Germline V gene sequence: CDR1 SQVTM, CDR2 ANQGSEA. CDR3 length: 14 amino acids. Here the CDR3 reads CSPIRSRRGNEQFF. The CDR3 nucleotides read TGCAGCCCAATTCGGAGTAGACGTGGGAATGAGCAGTTCTTC.

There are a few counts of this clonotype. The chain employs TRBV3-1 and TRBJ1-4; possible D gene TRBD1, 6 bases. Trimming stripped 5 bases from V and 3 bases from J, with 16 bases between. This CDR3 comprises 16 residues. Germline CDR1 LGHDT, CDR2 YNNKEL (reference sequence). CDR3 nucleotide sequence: TGTGCCAGCAGCGGCGGGACACCAGCGTCTAATGAAAAACTGTTTTTT. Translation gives CASSGGTPASNEKLFF.

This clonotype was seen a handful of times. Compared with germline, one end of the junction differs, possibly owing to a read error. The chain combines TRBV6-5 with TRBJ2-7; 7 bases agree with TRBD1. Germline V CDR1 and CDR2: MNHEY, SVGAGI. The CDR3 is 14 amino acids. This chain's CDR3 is CASTRTGASYERYF. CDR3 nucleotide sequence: TGTGCCAGCACCCGGACAGGTGCCTCCTACGAGCGGTACTTC.

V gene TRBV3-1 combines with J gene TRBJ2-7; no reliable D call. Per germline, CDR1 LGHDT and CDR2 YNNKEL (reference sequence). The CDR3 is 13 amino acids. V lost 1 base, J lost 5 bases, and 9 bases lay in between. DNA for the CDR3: TGTGCCAGCAGCCAAGTTGGTCCCCACGAGCAGTACTTC. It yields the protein CASSQVGPHEQYF.

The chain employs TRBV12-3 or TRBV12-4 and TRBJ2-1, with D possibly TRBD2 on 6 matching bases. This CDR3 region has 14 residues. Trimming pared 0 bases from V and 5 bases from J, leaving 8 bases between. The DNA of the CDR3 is TGTGCCAGCAGTTTAGCGGGACTTAACAATGAGCAGTTCTTC. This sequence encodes CASSLAGLNNEQFF.

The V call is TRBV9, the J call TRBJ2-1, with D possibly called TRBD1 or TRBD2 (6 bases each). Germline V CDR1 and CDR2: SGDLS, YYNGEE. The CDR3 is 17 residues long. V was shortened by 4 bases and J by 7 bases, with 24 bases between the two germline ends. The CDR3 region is CASSPRGWGADGNEQFF. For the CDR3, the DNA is TGTGCCAGCAGCCCCCGCGGGTGGGGGGCCGACGGTAATGAGCAGTTCTTC.

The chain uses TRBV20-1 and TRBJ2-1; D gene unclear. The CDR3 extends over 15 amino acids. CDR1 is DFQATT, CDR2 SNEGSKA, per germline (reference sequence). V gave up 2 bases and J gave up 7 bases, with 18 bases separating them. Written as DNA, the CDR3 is TGCAGTGCTAGACCTCAAACTTTAAGAGAGAATGAGCAGTTCTTC. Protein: CSARPQTLRENEQFF.

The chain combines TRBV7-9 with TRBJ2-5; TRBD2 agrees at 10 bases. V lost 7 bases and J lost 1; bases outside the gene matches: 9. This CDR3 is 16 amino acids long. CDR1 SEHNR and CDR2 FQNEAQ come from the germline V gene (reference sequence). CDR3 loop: CASTRLAGAPQETQYF. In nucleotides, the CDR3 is TGTGCCAGCACTCGTCTAGCGGGGGCCCCCCAAGAGACCCAGTACTTC.

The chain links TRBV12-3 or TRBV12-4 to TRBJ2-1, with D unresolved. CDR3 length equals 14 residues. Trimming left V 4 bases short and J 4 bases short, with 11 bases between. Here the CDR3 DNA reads TGTGCCAGCAGTTGGCGAACAGCTTACAATGAGCAGTTCTTC. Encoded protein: CASSWRTAYNEQFF.